This T cell receptor beta chain was retrieved from a study of beta chain features in type 1 diabetes. On the study more broadly: Patients did not differ from healthy donors in age, gender or cell yield. Findings and limits, study-wide: PCR might show a preference for shorter templates, equally across patients and controls. Patients with Type 1 diabetes showed moderately but significantly shorter TCRB CDR3s in all four CD4+ subsets.

The germline V gene has CDR1 SNHLY and CDR2 FYNNEI. The CDR3 totals 15 residues. V lost 0 bases and J lost 2, with 8 bases in between. Expressed TCRB transcripts were sequenced because the isolated RNA had all been reverse transcribed beforehand. Repertoires were generated with immunoSEQ multiplex PCR, while TCRdb's copy carries only in-frame clones and drops some. The table shows hundreds of thousands of clones, with roughly 13% occurring only once. Cell sorting via CD45RO/CCR7/CD25/CD127/CD95/CD27 was performed to obtain CD4+ naive, central memory, regulatory and stem cell-like memory cells. This clone was detected a few times. Its antigen is as yet unknown.

The sample taken for sequencing was naive CD4+ T cells from blood. This chain links TRBV2 with TRBJ1-5; D not resolved. The clonotype originates from a man between 18 and 29 years old with type 1 diabetes. CDR3 nucleotide sequence: TGTGCCAGCAGTGAAGCGCTTCTTGGCAATCAGCCCCAGCATTTT. This sequence encodes CASSEALLGNQPQHF.